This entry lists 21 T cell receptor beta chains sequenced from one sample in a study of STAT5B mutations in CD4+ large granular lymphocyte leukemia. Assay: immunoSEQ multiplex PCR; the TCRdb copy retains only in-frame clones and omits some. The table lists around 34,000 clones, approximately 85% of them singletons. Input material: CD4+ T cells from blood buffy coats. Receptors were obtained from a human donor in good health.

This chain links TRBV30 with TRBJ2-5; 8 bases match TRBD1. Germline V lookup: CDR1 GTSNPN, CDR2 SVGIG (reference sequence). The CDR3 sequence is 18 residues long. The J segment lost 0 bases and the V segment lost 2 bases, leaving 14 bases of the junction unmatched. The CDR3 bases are TGTGCCTGGAGTAGCCCTTTCCGGGACAGGAAGTACCAAGAGACCCAGTACTTC. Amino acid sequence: CAWSSPFRDRKYQETQYF.

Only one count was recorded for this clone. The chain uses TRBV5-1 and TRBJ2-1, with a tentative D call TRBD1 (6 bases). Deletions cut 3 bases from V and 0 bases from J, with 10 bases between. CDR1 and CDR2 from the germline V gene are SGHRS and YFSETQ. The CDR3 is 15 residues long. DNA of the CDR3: TGCGCCAGCAGCTCCGGGACACTCTCCTACAATGAGCAGTTCTTC. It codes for CASSSGTLSYNEQFF.

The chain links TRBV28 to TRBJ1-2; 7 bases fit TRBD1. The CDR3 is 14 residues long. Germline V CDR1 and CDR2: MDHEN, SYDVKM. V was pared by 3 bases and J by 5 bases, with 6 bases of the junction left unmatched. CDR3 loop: CASSFLDRLYGYTF. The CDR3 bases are TGTGCCAGCAGTTTCCTGGACAGGCTTTATGGCTACACCTTC.

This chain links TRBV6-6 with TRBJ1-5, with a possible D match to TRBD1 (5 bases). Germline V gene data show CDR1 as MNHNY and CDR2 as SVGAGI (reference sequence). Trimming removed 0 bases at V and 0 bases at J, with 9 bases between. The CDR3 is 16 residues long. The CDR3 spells CASSYSTRDSNQPQHF. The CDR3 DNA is TGTGCCAGCAGTTACTCGACCAGGGATAGCAATCAGCCCCAGCATTTT.

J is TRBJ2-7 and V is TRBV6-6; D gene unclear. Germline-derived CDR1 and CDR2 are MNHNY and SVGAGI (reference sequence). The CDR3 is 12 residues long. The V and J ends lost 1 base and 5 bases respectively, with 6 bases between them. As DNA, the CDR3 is TGTGCCAGCAGTTACTTGGGTAACGAGCAGTACTTC. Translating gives CASSYLGNEQYF.

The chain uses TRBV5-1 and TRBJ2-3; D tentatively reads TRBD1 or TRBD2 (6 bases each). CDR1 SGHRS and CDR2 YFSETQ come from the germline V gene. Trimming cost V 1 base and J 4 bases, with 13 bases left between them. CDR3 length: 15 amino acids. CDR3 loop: CASSLWGAGPDTQYF. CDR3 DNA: TGCGCCAGCAGCTTGTGGGGGGCCGGACCAGATACGCAGTATTTT.

CDR3 nucleotides: TGTGCCAGCTCCCCGACCTGGACAGTTTCACAAGAGACCCAGTACTTC. This codes for CASSPTWTVSQETQYF. The J gene is TRBJ2-5, the V gene TRBV18, with a possible D match to TRBD1 (6 bases). V lost 6 bases, J lost 2 bases, and 19 bases lay in between. This CDR3 has 16 amino acids. Per germline, CDR1 KGHSH and CDR2 LQKENI.

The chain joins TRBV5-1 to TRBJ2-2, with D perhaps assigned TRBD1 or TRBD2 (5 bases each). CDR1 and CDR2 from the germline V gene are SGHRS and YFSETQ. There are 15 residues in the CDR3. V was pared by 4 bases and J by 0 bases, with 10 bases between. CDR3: CASSRDPTNTGELFF. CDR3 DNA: TGCGCCAGCAGCAGGGACCCAACGAACACCGGGGAGCTGTTTTTT.

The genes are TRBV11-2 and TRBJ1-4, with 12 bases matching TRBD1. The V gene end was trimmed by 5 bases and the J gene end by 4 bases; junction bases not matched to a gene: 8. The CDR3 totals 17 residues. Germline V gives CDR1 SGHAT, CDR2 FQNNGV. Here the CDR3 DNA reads TGTGCCAGCAGCCCTGGGACAGGGGGCGCGGGTAATGAAAAACTGTTTTTT. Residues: CASSPGTGGAGNEKLFF.

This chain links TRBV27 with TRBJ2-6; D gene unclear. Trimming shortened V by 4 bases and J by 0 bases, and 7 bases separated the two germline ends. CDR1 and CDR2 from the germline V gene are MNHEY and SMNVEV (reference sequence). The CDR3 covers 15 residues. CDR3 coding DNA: TGTGCCAGCAGTTCCTTATCCTCTGGGGCCAACGTCCTGACTTTC. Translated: CASSSLSSGANVLTF.

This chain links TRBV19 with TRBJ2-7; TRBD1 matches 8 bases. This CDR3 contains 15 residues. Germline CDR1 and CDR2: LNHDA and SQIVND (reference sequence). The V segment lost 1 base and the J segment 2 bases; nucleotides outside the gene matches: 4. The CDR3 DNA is TGTGCCAGTAGTATAGCCCAGACAGGGGCCTACGAGCAGTACTTC. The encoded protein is CASSIAQTGAYEQYF.

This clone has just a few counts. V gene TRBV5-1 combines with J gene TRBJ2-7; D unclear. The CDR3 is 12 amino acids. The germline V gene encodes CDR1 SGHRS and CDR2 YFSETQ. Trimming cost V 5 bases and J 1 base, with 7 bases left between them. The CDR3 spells CASRDTSYEQYF. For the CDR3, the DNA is TGCGCCAGCAGAGACACTTCCTACGAGCAGTACTTC.

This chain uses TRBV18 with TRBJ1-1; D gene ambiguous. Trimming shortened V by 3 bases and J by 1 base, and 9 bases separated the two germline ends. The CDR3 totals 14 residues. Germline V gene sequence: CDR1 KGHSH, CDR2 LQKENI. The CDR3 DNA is TGTGCCAGCTCACCGAACATGGAGAACACTGAAGCTTTCTTT. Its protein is CASSPNMENTEAFF. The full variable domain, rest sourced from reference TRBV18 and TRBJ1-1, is NAGVMQNPRHLVRRRGQEARLRCSPMKGHSHVYWYRQLPEEGLKFMVYLQKENIIDESGMPKERFSAEFPKEGPSILRIQQVVRGDSAAYFCASSPNMENTEAFFGQGTRLTVV.

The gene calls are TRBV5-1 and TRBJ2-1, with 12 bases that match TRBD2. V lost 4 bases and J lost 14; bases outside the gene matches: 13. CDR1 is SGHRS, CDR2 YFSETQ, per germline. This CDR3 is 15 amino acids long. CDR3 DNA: TGCGCCAGCAGCCGAGCTAGCGGGGGGGCCCTTTTCGAGTTCTTC. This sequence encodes CASSRASGGALFEFF.

The CDR3 loop reads CASSLLDRVTNTEAFF. In DNA form, the CDR3 reads TGCGCCAGCAGCTTGCTGGACAGGGTAACCAACACTGAAGCTTTCTTT. The gene calls are TRBV5-1 and TRBJ1-1, with 8 bases identical to TRBD1. The germline V gene has CDR1 SGHRS and CDR2 YFSETQ. The CDR3 length is 16 residues. With 1 base clipped from V and 2 bases from J, the junction kept 7 bases outside the gene matches.

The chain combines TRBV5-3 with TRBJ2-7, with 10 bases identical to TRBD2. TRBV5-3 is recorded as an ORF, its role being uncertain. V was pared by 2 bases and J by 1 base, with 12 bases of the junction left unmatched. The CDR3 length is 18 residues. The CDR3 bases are TGTGCCAGAAGCTTTATAGCGGGGGGCTTGGGCCGATCCTACGAGCAGTACTTC. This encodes CARSFIAGGLGRSYEQYF.

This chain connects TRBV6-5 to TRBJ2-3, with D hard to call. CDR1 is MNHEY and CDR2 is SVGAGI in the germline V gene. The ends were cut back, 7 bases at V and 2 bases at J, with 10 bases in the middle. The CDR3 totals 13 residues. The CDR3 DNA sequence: TGTGCCAGCAAACGTGATGACACAGATACGCAGTATTTT. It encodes CASKRDDTDTQYF.

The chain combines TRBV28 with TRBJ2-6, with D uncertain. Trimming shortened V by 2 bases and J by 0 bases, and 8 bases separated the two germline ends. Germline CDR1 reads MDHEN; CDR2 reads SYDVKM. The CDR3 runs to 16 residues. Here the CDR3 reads CASSLVPISGANVLTF. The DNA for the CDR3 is TGTGCCAGCAGTTTAGTGCCGATCTCTGGGGCCAACGTCCTGACTTTC.

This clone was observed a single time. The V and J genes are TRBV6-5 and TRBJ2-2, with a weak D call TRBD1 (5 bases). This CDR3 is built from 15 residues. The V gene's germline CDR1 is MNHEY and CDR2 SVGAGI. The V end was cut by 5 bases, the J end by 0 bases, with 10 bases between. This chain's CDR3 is CASSPTVTNTGELFF. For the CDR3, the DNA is TGTGCCAGCAGTCCGACAGTAACGAACACCGGGGAGCTGTTTTTT.

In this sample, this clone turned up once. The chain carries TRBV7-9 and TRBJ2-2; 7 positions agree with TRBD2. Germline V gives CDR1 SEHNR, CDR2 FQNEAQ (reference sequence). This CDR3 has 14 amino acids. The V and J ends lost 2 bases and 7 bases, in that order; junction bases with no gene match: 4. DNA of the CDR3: TGTGCCAGCAGCTTAAGGGAGGGCGACGGGGAGCTGTTTTTT. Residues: CASSLREGDGELFF. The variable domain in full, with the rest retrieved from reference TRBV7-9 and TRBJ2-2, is DTGVSQNPRHKITKRGQNVTFRCDPISEHNRLYWYRQTLGQGPEFLTYFQNEAQLEKSRLLSDRFSAERPKGSFSTLEIQRTEQGDSAMYLCASSLREGDGELFFGEGSRLTVL.

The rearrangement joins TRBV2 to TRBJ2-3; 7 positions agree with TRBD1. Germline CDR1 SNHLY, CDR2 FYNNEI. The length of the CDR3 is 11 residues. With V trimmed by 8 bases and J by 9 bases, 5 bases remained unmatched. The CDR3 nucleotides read TGTGCCAGCCAATGGACAGGCACGCAGTATTTT. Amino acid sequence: CASQWTGTQYF.